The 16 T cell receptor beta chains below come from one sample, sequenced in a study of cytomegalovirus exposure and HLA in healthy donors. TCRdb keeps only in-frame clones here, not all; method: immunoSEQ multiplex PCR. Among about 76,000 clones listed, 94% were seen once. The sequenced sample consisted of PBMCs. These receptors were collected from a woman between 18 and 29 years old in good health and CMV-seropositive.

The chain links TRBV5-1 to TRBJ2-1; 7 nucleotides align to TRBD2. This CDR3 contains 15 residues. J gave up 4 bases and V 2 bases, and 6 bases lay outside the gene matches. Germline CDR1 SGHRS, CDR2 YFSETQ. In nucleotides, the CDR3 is TGCGCCAGCAGCTTTCAGCGGGGAGGTTACAATGAGCAGTTCTTC. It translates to CASSFQRGGYNEQFF. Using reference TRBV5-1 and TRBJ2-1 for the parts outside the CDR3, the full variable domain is KAGVTQTPRYLIKTRGQQVTLSCSPISGHRSVSWYQQTPGQGLQFLFEYFSETQRNKGNFPGRFSGRQFSNSRSEMNVSTLELGDSALYLCASSFQRGGYNEQFFGPGTRLTVL.

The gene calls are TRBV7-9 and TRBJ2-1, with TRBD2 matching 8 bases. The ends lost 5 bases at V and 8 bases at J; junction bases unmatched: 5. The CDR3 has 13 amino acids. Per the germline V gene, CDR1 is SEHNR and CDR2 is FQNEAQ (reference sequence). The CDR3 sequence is CASSTGGADEQFF. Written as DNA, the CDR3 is TGTGCCAGCAGCACGGGAGGGGCCGATGAGCAGTTCTTC. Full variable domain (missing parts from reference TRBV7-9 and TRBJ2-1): DTGVSQNPRHKITKRGQNVTFRCDPISEHNRLYWYRQTLGQGPEFLTYFQNEAQLEKSRLLSDRFSAERPKGSFSTLEIQRTEQGDSAMYLCASSTGGADEQFFGPGTRLTVL.

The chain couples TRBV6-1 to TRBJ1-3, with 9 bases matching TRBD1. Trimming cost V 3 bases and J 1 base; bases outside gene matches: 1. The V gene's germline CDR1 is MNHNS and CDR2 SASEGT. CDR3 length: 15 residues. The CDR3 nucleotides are TGTGCCAGCAGTGACGGACAGGGGTCTGGAAACACCATATATTTT. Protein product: CASSDGQGSGNTIYF.

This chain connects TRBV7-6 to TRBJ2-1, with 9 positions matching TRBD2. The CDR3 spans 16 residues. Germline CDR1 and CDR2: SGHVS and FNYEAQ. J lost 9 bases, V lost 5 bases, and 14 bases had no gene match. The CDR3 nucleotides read TGTGCCAGCAGCCCCTCGGCAGCGGGAGGCTCTGGTGAGCAGTTCTTC. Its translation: CASSPSAAGGSGEQFF.

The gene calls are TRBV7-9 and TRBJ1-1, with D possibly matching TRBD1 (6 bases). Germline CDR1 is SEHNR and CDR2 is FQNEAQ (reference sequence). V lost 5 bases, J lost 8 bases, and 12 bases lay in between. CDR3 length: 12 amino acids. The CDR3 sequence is CASSGLGTEAFF. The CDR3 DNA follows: TGTGCCAGCAGCGGACTTGGGACAGAAGCTTTCTTT. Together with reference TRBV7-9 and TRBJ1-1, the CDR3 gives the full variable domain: DTGVSQNPRHKITKRGQNVTFRCDPISEHNRLYWYRQTLGQGPEFLTYFQNEAQLEKSRLLSDRFSAERPKGSFSTLEIQRTEQGDSAMYLCASSGLGTEAFFGQGTRLTVV.

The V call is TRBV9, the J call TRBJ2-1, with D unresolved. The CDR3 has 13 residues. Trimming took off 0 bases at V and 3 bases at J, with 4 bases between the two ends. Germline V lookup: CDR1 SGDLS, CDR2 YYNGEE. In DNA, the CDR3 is TGTGCCAGCAGCGTAGACTACTACAATGAGCAGTTCTTC. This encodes CASSVDYYNEQFF.

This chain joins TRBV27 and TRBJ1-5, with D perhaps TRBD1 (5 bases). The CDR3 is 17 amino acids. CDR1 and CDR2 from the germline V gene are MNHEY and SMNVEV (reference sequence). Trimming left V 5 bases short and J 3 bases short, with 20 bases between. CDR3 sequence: CASSPTAWWGDNQPQHF. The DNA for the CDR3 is TGTGCCAGCAGTCCAACCGCGTGGTGGGGGGACAATCAGCCCCAGCATTTT.

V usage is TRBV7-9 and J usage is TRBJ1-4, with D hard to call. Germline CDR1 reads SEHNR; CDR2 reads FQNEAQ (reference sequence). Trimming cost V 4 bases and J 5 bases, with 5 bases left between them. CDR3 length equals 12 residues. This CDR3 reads CASSSVNEKLFF. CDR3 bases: TGTGCCAGCAGCTCAGTCAATGAAAAACTGTTTTTT.

CDR3 bases: TGTGCCAGCAGCCAAGATGGTATCGGGGGGGCCACAGATACGCAGTATTTT. Amino acids: CASSQDGIGGATDTQYF. V usage is TRBV14 and J usage is TRBJ2-3, with 8 bases aligning to TRBD2. Germline assignment: CDR1 SGHDN and CDR2 FVKESK. Trimming cost V 0 bases and J 2 bases; bases outside gene matches: 7. This CDR3 contains 17 residues. Drawing the rest from reference TRBV14 and TRBJ2-3, the complete variable domain is EAGVTQFPSHSVIEKGQTVTLRCDPISGHDNLYWYRRVMGKEIKFLLHFVKESKQDESGMPNNRFLAERTGGTYSTLKVQPAELEDSGVYFCASSQDGIGGATDTQYFGPGTRLTVL.

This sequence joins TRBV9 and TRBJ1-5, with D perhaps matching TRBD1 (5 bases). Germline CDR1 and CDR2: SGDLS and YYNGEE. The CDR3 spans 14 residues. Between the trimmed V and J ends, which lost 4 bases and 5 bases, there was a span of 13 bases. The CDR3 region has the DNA TGTGCCAGCAGCCCCAGTCCCAGGGATCAGCCCCAGCATTTT. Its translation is CASSPSPRDQPQHF.

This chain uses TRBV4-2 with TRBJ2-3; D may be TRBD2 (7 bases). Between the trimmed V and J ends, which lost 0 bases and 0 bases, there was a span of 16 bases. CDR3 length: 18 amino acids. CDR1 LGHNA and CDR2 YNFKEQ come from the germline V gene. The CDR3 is CASSQEGRRGPSTDTQYF. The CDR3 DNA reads TGTGCCAGCAGCCAAGAGGGGAGGCGGGGGCCTAGCACAGATACGCAGTATTTT.

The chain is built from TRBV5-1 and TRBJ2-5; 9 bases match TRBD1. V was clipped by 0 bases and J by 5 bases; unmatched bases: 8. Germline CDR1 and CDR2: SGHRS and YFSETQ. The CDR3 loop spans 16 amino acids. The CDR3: CASSLGDRVPRETQYF. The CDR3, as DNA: TGCGCCAGCAGCTTGGGGGACAGGGTCCCTAGGGAGACCCAGTACTTC.

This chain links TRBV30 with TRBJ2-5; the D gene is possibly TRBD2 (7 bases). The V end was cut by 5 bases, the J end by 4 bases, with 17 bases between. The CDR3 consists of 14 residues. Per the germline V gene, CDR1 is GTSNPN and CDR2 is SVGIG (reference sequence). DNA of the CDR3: TGTGCCTGGGGGCGGCCGGGGGGCGGAGAGACCCAGTACTTC. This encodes CAWGRPGGGETQYF.

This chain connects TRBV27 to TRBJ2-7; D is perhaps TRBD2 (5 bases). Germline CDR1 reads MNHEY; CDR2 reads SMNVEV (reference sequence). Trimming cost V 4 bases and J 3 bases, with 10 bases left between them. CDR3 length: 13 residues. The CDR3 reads CASSWNSGYEQYF. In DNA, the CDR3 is TGTGCCAGCAGTTGGAACAGCGGCTACGAGCAGTACTTC.

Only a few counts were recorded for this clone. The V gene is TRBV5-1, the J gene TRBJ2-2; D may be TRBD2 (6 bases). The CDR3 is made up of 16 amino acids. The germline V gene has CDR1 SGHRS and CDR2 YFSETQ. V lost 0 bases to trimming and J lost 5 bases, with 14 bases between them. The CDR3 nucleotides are TGCGCCAGCAGCTTGGATTTGGGCGCGGGGACCGGGGAGCTGTTTTTT. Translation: CASSLDLGAGTGELFF.

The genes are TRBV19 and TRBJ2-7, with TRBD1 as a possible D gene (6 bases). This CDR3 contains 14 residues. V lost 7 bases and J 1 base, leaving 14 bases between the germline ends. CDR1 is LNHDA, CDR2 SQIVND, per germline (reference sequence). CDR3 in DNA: TGTGCCAGTACCCCGACAGGAACATCCTACGAGCAGTACTTC. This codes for CASTPTGTSYEQYF.